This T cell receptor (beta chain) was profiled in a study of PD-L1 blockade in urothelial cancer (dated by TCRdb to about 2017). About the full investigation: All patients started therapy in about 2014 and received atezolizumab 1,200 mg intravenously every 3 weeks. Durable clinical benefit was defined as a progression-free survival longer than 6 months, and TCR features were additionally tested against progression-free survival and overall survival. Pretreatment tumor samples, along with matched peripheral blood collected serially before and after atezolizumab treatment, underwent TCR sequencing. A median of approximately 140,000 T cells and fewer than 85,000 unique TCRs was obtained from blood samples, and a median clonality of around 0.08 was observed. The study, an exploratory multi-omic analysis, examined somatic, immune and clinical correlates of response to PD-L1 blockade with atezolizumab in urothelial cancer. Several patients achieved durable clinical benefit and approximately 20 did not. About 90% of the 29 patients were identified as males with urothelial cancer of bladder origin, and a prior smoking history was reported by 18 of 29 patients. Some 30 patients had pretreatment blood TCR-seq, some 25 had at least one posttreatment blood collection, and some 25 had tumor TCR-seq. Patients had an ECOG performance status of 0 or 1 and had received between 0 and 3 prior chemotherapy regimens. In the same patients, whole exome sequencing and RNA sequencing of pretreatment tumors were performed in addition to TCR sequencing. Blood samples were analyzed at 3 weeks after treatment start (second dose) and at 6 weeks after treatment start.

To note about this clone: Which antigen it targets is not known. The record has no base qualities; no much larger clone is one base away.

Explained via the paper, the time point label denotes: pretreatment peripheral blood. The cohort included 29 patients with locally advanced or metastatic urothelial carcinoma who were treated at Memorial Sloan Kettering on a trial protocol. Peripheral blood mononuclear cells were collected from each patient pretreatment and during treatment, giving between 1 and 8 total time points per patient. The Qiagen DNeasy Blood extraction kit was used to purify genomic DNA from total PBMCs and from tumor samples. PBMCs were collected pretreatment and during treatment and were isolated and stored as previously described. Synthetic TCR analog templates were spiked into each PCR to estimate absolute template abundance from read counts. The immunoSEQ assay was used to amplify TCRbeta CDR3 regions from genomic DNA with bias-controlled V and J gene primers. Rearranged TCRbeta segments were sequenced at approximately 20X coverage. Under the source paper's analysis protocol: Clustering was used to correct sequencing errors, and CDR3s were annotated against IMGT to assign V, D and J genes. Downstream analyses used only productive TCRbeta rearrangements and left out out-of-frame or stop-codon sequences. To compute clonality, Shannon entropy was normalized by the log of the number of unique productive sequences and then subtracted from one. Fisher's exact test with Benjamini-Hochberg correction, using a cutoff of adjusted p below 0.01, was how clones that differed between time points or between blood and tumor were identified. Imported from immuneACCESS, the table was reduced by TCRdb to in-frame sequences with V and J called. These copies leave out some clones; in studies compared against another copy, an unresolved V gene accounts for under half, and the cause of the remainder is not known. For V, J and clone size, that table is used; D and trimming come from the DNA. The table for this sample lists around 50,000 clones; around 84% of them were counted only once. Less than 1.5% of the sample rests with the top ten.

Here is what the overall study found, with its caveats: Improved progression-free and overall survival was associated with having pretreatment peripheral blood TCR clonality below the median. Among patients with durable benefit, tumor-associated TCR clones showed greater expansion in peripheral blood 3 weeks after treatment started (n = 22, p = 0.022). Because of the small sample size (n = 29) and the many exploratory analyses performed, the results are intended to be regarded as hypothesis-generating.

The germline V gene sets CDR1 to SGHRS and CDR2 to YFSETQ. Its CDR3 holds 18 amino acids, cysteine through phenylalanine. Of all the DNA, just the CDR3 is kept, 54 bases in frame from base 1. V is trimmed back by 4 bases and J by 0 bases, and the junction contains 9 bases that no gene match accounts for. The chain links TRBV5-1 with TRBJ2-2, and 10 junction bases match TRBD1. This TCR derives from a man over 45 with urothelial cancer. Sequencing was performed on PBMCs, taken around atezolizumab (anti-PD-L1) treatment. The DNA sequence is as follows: TGCGCCAGCAGCCTAGGGGGACAGGGGCGTTCGAACACCGGGGAGCTGTTTTTT. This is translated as CASSLGGQGRSNTGELFF.